These T cell receptor beta chains were read from a single sample in a study of T-cell reconstitution after alpha-beta-depleted transplantation in children. TCRdb passed the PCR reads through MiXCR, listing each CDR3 protein once. The sample holds about 980,000 distinct CDR3 sequences, roughly 29% seen once. The sample consisted of PBMCs, mostly from graft donor cells, taken 360 days after TCRalphabeta/CD19-depleted stem cell transplant. These receptors were obtained from a boy under two years old who had a stem cell transplant for SCID, so the T cells may come from the graft donor. CDR3s include the opening cysteine and the closing phenylalanine or tryptophan. The order of the fields is CDR3 protein, J gene, V gene.

CDR3: CASSPQRGMNEQFF
J: TRBJ2-1
V: TRBV18

CDR3: CSVEAPGLWAETQYF
J: TRBJ2-5
V: TRBV29-1

CDR3: CSAETSFSTDTQYF
J: TRBJ2-3
V: TRBV20-1

CDR3: CASSLTGASLSYNEQFF
J: TRBJ2-1
V: TRBV5-5

CDR3: CASSLRQGGISSYNSPLHF
J: TRBJ1-6
V: TRBV27

CDR3: CSAASGTGEYEQYF
J: TRBJ2-7
V: TRBV29-1

CDR3: CASSPFWGTGELFF
J: TRBJ2-2
V: TRBV3-1

CDR3: CASSGVVEYEQYF
J: TRBJ2-7
V: TRBV7-9

CDR3: CASSASLRVYEQYF
J: TRBJ2-7
V: TRBV6-1

CDR3: CASSFRKETEAFF
J: TRBJ1-1
V: TRBV7-6

CDR3: CSVEGILNTEAFF
J: TRBJ1-1
V: TRBV29-1

CDR3: CASSPPSGVNTGELFF
J: TRBJ2-2
V: TRBV7-9

CDR3: CASRLQQGTKTEAFF
J: TRBJ1-1
V: TRBV6-1

CDR3: CASSQVGGQGGTGELFF
J: TRBJ2-2
V: TRBV4-1

CDR3: CASSGGDRANEQFF
J: TRBJ2-1
V: TRBV5-1